A selection of T cell receptor beta chains follows, all from one sample in a study of vaccination and CD4 T cells after COVID-19. No antigens are known for them. TCRdb re-analysed the PCR reads in MiXCR, keeping a single row per CDR3 protein. This sample yields about 24,000 distinct CDR3 sequences, of which approximately 56% are seen a single time; 7% to 9.5% belongs to the top ten. The specimen was CD4+ T cells from blood, cultured in vitro. The origin of the receptors is a human donor who had recovered from COVID-19. Both conserved end residues are part of each CDR3. The order of the fields is V gene, J gene, clone size, D gene, CDR3 DNA, CDR3 protein. A D gene is named only where the DNA matches it firmly. Clone size is given for some rows only: seen once, a few or many times, or a class if the clone is expanded.

TRBV7-2,TRBJ1-2,once,.,TGTGCCAGCAGCTTGGCGGGGGGCTACACCTTC,CASSLAGGYTF
TRBV7-9,TRBJ2-7,.,TRBD1,TGTGCCAGCAGCCTCACCGATGGCAGGGGGTACTACGAGCAGTACTTC,CASSLTDGRGYYEQYF
TRBV6-5,TRBJ2-3,.,.,TGTGCCAGCAGTTACATGGCGACGCAGTATTTT,CASSYMATQYF
TRBV10-3,TRBJ2-1,few,.,TGTGCCATCAGTGAATCCGCTGGTCGAACAGATGAGCAGTTCTTC,CAISESAGRTDEQFF
TRBV7-1,TRBJ2-1,.,TRBD2,TGTGCCAGCAGCTCCCCCCGTGAGGGCGGGAGCACGCCCTACAATGAGCAGTTCTTC,CASSSPREGGSTPYNEQFF
TRBV6-1,TRBJ2-1,.,TRBD1,TGTGCCAGCACCAGGACAGGGGGCGGAGGTGAGCAGTTCTTC,CASTRTGGGGEQFF
TRBV6-1,TRBJ2-2,.,.,TGTGCCGGACTCCGACTGAACACCGGGGAGCTGTTTTTT,CAGLRLNTGELFF
TRBV7-2,TRBJ2-7,.,TRBD2,TGTGCCAGCAGCCGCTGGTCGGCTAGCGGGGTCCTGGACGAGCAGTACTTC,CASSRWSASGVLDEQYF
TRBV20-1,TRBJ2-2,.,.,TGCAGTGCCCAGGACGGCCCGGGGACCGGGGAGCTGTTTTTT,CSAQDGPGTGELFF
TRBV4-3,TRBJ1-1,.,.,TGCGCCAGCAGCCAAGGAGACAGGTACATGAACACTGAAGCTTTCTTT,CASSQGDRYMNTEAFF
TRBV6-1,TRBJ1-1,once,.,TGTGCCAGCAGGAAGATGAGGGAGAACACTGAAGCTTTCTTT,CASRKMRENTEAFF
TRBV7-9,TRBJ1-6,.,.,TGTGCCAGGATCGAATGGTGGGAGTTGTGGGTCCTCAATAATTCACCCCTCCACTTT,CARIEWWELWVLNNSPLHF
TRBV7-2,TRBJ2-1,.,TRBD2,TGTGCCAGCAGCTTCAACCGACTAGCGGGTTTCCTTCAGCAGTTCTTC,CASSFNRLAGFLQQFF
TRBV20-1,TRBJ1-5,.,TRBD1,TGCAGTGCTCAAACAGGGGATAGCAATCAGCCCCAGCATTTT,CSAQTGDSNQPQHF
TRBV20-1,TRBJ2-7,.,TRBD2,TGCAGTGCTAGAGATCTAGCGGGAGGGCCTCGCTACGAGCAGTACTTC,CSARDLAGGPRYEQYF
TRBV12-3/TRBV12-4,TRBJ2-5,.,.,TGTGCCAGCAGTTCCTATGGGGGCGGAGAGACCCAGTACTTC,CASSSYGGGETQYF
TRBV6-5,TRBJ1-3,.,.,TGTGCCAGCAGTTACCCTGGACAGATGGGAAACACCATATATTTT,CASSYPGQMGNTIYF
TRBV6-2/TRBV6-3,TRBJ1-5,few,.,TGTGCCAGCAGTTATCGGGGCACCACCGAGCCCCAGCATTTT,CASSYRGTTEPQHF
TRBV5-1,TRBJ2-3,.,.,TGCGCCAGCAGCCTAGACATACTCACAGATACGCAGTATTTT,CASSLDILTDTQYF
TRBV27,TRBJ2-2,few,TRBD2,TGTGCCAGCAGACCGGGAGGGAACACCGGGGAGCTGTTTTTT,CASRPGGNTGELFF
TRBV19,TRBJ1-5,.,.,TGTGCCAGTAGTAGACAGGATCCCAGGGATCAGCCCCAGCATTTT,CASSRQDPRDQPQHF
TRBV6-1,TRBJ1-1,.,.,TGTGCCAGCAGCCGGGAGACTGAAGCTTTCTTT,CASSRETEAFF
TRBV27,TRBJ2-2,few,TRBD2,TGTGCCAGCAGACGACTAGCGGGAGGACCCACCGGGGAGCTGTTTTTT,CASRRLAGGPTGELFF